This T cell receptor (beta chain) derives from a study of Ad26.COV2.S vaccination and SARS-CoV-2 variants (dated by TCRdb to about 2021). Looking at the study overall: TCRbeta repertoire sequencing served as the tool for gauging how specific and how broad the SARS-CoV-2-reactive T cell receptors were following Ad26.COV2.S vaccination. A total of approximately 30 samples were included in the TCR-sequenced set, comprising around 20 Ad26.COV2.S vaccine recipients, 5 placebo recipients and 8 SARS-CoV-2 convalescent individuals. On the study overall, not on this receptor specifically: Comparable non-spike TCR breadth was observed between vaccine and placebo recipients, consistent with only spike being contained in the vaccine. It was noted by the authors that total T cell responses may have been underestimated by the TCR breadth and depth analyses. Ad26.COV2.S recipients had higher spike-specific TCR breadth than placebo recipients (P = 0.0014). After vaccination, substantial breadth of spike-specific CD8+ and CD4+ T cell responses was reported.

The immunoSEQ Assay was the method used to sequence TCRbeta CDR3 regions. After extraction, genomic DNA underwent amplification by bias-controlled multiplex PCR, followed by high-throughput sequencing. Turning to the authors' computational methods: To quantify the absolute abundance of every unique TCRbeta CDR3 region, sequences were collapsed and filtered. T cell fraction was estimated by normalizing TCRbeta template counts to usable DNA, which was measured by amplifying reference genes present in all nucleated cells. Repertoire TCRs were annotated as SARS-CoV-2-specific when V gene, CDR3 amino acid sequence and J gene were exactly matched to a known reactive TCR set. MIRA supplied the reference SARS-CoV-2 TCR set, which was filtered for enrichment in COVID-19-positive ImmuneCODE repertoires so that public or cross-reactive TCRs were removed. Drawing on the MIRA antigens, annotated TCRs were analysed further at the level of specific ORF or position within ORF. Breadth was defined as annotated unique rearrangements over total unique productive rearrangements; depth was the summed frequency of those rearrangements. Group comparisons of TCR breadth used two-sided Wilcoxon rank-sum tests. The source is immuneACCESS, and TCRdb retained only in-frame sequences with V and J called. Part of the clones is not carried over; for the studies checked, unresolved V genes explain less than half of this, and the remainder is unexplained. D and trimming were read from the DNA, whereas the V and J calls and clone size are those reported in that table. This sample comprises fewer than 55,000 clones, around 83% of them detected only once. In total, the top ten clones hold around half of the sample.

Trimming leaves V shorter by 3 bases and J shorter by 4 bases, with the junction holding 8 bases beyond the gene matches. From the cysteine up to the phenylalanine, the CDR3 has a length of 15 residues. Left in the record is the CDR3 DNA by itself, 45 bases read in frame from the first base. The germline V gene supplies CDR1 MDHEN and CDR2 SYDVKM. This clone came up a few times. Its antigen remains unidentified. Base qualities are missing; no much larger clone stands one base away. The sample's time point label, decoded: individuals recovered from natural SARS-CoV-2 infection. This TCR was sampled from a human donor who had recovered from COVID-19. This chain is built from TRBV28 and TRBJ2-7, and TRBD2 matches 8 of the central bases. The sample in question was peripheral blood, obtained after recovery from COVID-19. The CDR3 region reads CASSFGSGRGYEQYF. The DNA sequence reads TGTGCCAGCAGTTTCGGGAGCGGGAGAGGATACGAGCAGTACTTC.